The rows below give T cell receptor beta chains drawn from one sample of a study of siplizumab effects on memory and regulatory T cells. The protocol was immunoSEQ multiplex PCR, while the TCRdb copy is restricted to in-frame clones and leaves out a portion. The sample carries fewer than 100,000 clones, 95% recorded once. Source material: CD8+ T cells sorted from blood. Every receptor here comes from a human donor in good health. Each CDR3 is given with its conserved first and last residue. D genes are given only for firm matches. Only part of the rows carry a size: once, few, many, or a class if the clone is expanded.

D: .; size: .; V: TRBV27; J: TRBJ1-5; DNA: TGTGCCAGCAGTTTATCAGGGCCCTATAGCAATCAGCCCCAGCATTTT; CDR3: CASSLSGPYSNQPQHF
D: .; size: .; V: TRBV21-1; J: TRBJ2-2; DNA: TGTGCCAGCCCGGGACAGCGCACCGGGGAGCTGTTTTTT; CDR3: CASPGQRTGELFF
D: .; size: .; V: TRBV19; J: TRBJ2-5; DNA: TGTGCCAGTAGCCGGACTGAAGAGACCCAGTACTTC; CDR3: CASSRTEETQYF
D: TRBD2; size: .; V: TRBV10-3; J: TRBJ2-1; DNA: TGTGCCATCAGTGAGTGGCGCGGGGGGAACAATGAGCAGTTCTTC; CDR3: CAISEWRGGNNEQFF
D: TRBD2; size: .; V: TRBV4-2; J: TRBJ2-1; DNA: TGTGCCAGCAGCCTCCTAGCGGGAGAACGTAATGAGCAGTTCTTC; CDR3: CASSLLAGERNEQFF
D: .; size: .; V: TRBV28; J: TRBJ2-7; DNA: TGTGCCAGCAGGCCACTCGGGGGAACCTACGAGCAGTACTTC; CDR3: CASRPLGGTYEQYF
D: .; size: .; V: TRBV7-3; J: TRBJ2-7; DNA: TGTGCCAGCAGCTTAGACGGCTCGTTGGGGGAGCAGTACTTC; CDR3: CASSLDGSLGEQYF
D: .; size: .; V: TRBV15; J: TRBJ2-7; DNA: TGTGCCACCAGCAGACGACCTCTAGCGAGACCCTACGAGCAGTACTTC; CDR3: CATSRRPLARPYEQYF
D: TRBD2; size: .; V: TRBV25-1; J: TRBJ2-7; DNA: TGTGCCAGCAGTGCCGTCCCCCCACGCGGCGGGAGTGAAAACGAGCAGTACTTC; CDR3: CASSAVPPRGGSENEQYF
D: TRBD2; size: .; V: TRBV5-8; J: TRBJ2-1; DNA: TGTGCCAGCACCTTAACTAGCGCAACCTACAATGAGCAGTTCTTC; CDR3: CASTLTSATYNEQFF
D: .; size: .; V: TRBV29-1; J: TRBJ1-2; DNA: TGCAGCGTTGAAGGACGCACAGGCCCTAACTATGGCTACACCTTC; CDR3: CSVEGRTGPNYGYTF
D: .; size: few; V: TRBV7-3; J: TRBJ1-1; DNA: TGTGCCAGCAGCTTAGTCAGGGGAGAAGCTTTCTTT; CDR3: CASSLVRGEAFF
D: TRBD1; size: once; V: TRBV19; J: TRBJ2-7; DNA: TGTGCCAGTAGTACCGGACAGGGTTATTCCTACGAGCAGTACTTC; CDR3: CASSTGQGYSYEQYF
D: .; size: .; V: TRBV11-3; J: TRBJ2-7; DNA: TGTGCCAGCAGCTCTAAAGGGGGCGAGCAGTACTTC; CDR3: CASSSKGGEQYF
D: TRBD2; size: .; V: TRBV13; J: TRBJ2-4; DNA: TGTGCCAGCAGCCCCGGACTAGCGGGAAGCAACATTCAGTACTTC; CDR3: CASSPGLAGSNIQYF
D: TRBD1; size: once; V: TRBV5-6; J: TRBJ2-1; DNA: TGTGCCAGCAGCCCGGGGACAGGGGAGGCCTACAATGAGCAGTTCTTC; CDR3: CASSPGTGEAYNEQFF
D: .; size: .; V: TRBV19; J: TRBJ2-3; DNA: TGTGCCAGTAGTATATCCTCGACCCTTAGCACAGATACGCAGTATTTT; CDR3: CASSISSTLSTDTQYF
D: .; size: .; V: TRBV5-1; J: TRBJ2-7; DNA: TGCGCCAGCAGCTTGGGGGCAGGCGGGTACGAGCAGTACTTC; CDR3: CASSLGAGGYEQYF
D: .; size: .; V: TRBV28; J: TRBJ2-3; DNA: TGTGCCAGCAGGTTAACCGCTGGGGGTACAGATACGCAGTATTTT; CDR3: CASRLTAGGTDTQYF
D: .; size: .; V: TRBV10-2; J: TRBJ2-3; DNA: TGCGCCAGCAGTGAGTCGGTACTCCCTAGCACAGATACGCAGTATTTT; CDR3: CASSESVLPSTDTQYF
D: TRBD1; size: .; V: TRBV7-6; J: TRBJ2-7; DNA: TGTGCCAGCAGCTCCGGGACAGGAACCTACGAGCAGTACTTC; CDR3: CASSSGTGTYEQYF
D: TRBD1; size: once; V: TRBV9; J: TRBJ2-7; DNA: TGTGCCAGCAGCCCAGGACAGGGGACGTCCTACGAGCAGTACTTC; CDR3: CASSPGQGTSYEQYF
D: TRBD1; size: .; V: TRBV9; J: TRBJ1-5; DNA: TGTGCCAGCAGCGAGACAGGGTCCAATCAGCCCCAGCATTTT; CDR3: CASSETGSNQPQHF
D: TRBD1; size: .; V: TRBV6-1; J: TRBJ2-7; DNA: TGTGCCAGCAGGAGACAGGGATCGCCCTACGAGCAGTACTTC; CDR3: CASRRQGSPYEQYF
D: .; size: .; V: TRBV21-1; J: TRBJ2-7; DNA: TGTGCCAGCAGCAAAGCTGGTCTACTCTACGAGCAGTACTTC; CDR3: CASSKAGLLYEQYF
D: TRBD1; size: .; V: TRBV27; J: TRBJ1-1; DNA: TGTGCCAGCAGTTTATCGTCCAGGGGGCTCGTAGCTTTCTTT; CDR3: CASSLSSRGLVAFF
D: .; size: .; V: TRBV10-2; J: TRBJ2-3; DNA: TGCGCCAGCAGTCACAGATTCACAGATACGCAGTATTTT; CDR3: CASSHRFTDTQYF
D: .; size: .; V: TRBV5-3; J: TRBJ2-2; DNA: TGTGCCAGAAGGCCCGGCGGGGAGCTGTTTTTT; CDR3: CARRPGGELFF
D: .; size: .; V: TRBV7-5; J: TRBJ2-7; DNA: TGTGCCAGAAGCATAGACGGAGCGCACTACGAGCAGTACTTC; CDR3: CARSIDGAHYEQYF
D: .; size: once; V: TRBV19; J: TRBJ2-7; DNA: TGTGCCAGTAGTCCCCAAATGGGCTACGAGCAGTACTTC; CDR3: CASSPQMGYEQYF
D: .; size: .; V: TRBV28; J: TRBJ1-5; DNA: TGTGCCAGCAGTTTAACCCCACAGGGAGGCAATCAGCCCCAGCATTTT; CDR3: CASSLTPQGGNQPQHF
D: .; size: .; V: TRBV14; J: TRBJ2-1; DNA: TGTGCCAGCAGCCAAGATTCTAGCTGGGATGAGCAGTTCTTC; CDR3: CASSQDSSWDEQFF
D: TRBD2; size: .; V: TRBV19; J: TRBJ2-1; DNA: TGTGCCAGTAGTATAAGGCGGACTAGCGGGCACAATGAGCAGTTCTTC; CDR3: CASSIRRTSGHNEQFF
D: TRBD2; size: .; V: TRBV10-1; J: TRBJ2-1; DNA: TGCGCCAGCAGCCACGGGACTAGCGGTAGGAATGAGCAGTTCTTC; CDR3: CASSHGTSGRNEQFF
D: .; size: .; V: TRBV28; J: TRBJ1-2; DNA: TGTGCCAGCAGAGCCGTTATCGGATCTAACTATGGCTACACCTTC; CDR3: CASRAVIGSNYGYTF
D: .; size: .; V: TRBV5-6; J: TRBJ2-7; DNA: TGTGCCAGCAGCTTGGGTTACTACGAGCAGTACTTC; CDR3: CASSLGYYEQYF
D: .; size: .; V: TRBV9; J: TRBJ1-2; DNA: TGTGCCAGCAGCGTAGCGGAGAATTATGGCTACACCTTC; CDR3: CASSVAENYGYTF
D: .; size: .; V: TRBV10-3; J: TRBJ1-1; DNA: TGTGCCATCAGTGAGTTAATAGGGTCCACTGAAGCTTTCTTT; CDR3: CAISELIGSTEAFF
D: .; size: .; V: TRBV29-1; J: TRBJ2-1; DNA: TGCAGCGTTCCGGGGCAGTTCTTC; CDR3: CSVPGQFF
D: .; size: .; V: TRBV27; J: TRBJ1-2; DNA: TGTGCCAGCAGCCCTCTCGCCACCACTAACTATGGCTACACCTTC; CDR3: CASSPLATTNYGYTF
D: .; size: .; V: TRBV19; J: TRBJ2-1; DNA: TGTGCCACCACACGGGTAGGCTACAATGAGCAGTTCTTC; CDR3: CATTRVGYNEQFF